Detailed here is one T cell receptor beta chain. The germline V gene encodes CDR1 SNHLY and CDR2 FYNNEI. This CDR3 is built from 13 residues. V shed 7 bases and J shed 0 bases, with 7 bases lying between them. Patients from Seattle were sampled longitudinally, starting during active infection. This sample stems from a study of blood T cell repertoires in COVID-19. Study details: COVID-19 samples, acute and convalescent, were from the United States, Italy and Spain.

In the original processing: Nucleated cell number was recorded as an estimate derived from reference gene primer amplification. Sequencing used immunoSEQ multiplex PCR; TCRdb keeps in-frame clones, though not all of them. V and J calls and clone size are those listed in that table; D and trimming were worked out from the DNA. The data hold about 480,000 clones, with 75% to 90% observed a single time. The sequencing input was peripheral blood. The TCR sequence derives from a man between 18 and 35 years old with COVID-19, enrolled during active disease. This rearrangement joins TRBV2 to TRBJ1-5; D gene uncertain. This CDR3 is CASKADSNQPQHF. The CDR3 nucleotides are TGTGCCAGCAAGGCGGATAGCAATCAGCCCCAGCATTTT.